This TCR beta chain was sequenced for a study of blood T cell repertoires in COVID-19. Study as a whole: PBMCs, B-cell-depleted T cells, or T cells were the source of the cDNA or gDNA that made up the material.

The protocol was immunoSEQ multiplex PCR, while the TCRdb copy is restricted to in-frame clones and leaves out a portion. This table has about 320,000 clones, roughly 85% appearing once. Cohorts were assigned according to the clinical history that participants reported. The TCR originated in a woman aged 25 to 45 who had been exposed to COVID-19. Sequencing was done on a sample of PBMCs or T cells enriched from blood (not recorded which).

The CDR3 DNA is TGTGCCATGAAACAGGGGGCGAGCACAGATACGCAGTATTTT. It is translated as CAMKQGASTDTQYF. The rearrangement joins TRBV10-3 to TRBJ2-3; 9 nucleotides agree with TRBD1. Germline V gene data show CDR1 as ENHRY and CDR2 as SYGVKD. CDR3 length equals 14 residues. Trimming took 9 bases from V and 0 from J; bases not matched to a gene: 4.